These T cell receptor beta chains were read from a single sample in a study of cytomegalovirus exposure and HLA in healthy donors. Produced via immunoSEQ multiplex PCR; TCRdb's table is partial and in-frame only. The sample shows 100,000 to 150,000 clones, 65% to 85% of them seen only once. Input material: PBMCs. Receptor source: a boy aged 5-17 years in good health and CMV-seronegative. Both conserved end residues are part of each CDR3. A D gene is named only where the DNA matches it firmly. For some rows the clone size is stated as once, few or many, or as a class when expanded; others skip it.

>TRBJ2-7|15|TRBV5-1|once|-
CASSLSPGAINEQYF
TGCGCCAGCAGCTTGTCTCCGGGAGCGATCAACGAGCAGTACTTC
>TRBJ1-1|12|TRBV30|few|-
CAWTLPGGRAFF
TGTGCCTGGACCCTACCAGGTGGCAGGGCTTTCTTT
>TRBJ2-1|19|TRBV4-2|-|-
CASSQEGTLREASYNEQFF
TGTGCCAGCAGCCAAGAAGGAACTTTGAGGGAGGCCTCCTACAATGAGCAGTTCTTC
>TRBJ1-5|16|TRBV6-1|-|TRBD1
CASSEPKTGGSQPQHF
TGTGCCAGCAGTGAACCCAAGACAGGGGGCTCGCAGCCCCAGCATTTT
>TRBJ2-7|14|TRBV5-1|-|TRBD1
CASSGQGVTYGQYF
TGCGCCAGCAGCGGACAGGGCGTTACCTACGGGCAGTACTTC
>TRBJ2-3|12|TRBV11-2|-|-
CASSLPGGTQYF
TGTGCCAGCAGCTTACCTGGCGGTACGCAGTATTTT
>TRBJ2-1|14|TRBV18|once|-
CASSPQRTTNEQFF
TGTGCCAGCTCACCCCAACGGACTACAAATGAGCAGTTCTTC
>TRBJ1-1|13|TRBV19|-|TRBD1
CASSIQGGTEAFF
TGTGCCAGTAGTATACAGGGGGGCACTGAAGCTTTCTTT
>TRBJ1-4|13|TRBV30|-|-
CAWRRTGGEKLFF
TGTGCCTGGAGGAGAACAGGAGGGGAAAAACTGTTTTTT
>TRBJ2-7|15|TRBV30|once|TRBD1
CAVAPGTGEINEQYF
TGTGCAGTTGCCCCAGGGACAGGGGAGATAAACGAGCAGTACTTC
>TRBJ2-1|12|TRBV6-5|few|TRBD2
CASSQTSDEQFF
TGTGCCAGCAGTCAGACTAGCGATGAGCAGTTCTTC
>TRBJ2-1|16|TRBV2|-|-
CASRSWGGLNLQEQFF
TGTGCCAGCAGGTCGTGGGGGGGCCTGAACCTCCAGGAGCAGTTCTTC
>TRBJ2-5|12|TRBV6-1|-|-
CASSGSRETQYF
TGTGCCAGCAGTGGATCGCGAGAGACCCAGTACTTC
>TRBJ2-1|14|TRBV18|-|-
CASHDRSSYNEQFF
TGTGCCAGCCACGACAGGAGCTCCTACAATGAGCAGTTCTTC
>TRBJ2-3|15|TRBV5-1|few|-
CASSPGTLRTDTQYF
TGCGCCAGCAGCCCTGGGACTCTCCGCACAGATACGCAGTATTTT
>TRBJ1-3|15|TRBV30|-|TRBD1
CAWTRDRGSGNTIYF
TGTGCCTGGACCCGGGACAGGGGTTCCGGAAACACCATATATTTT
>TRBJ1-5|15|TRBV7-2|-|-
CASSLSRMSNQPQHF
TGTGCCAGCAGCCTGAGCAGGATGAGCAATCAGCCCCAGCATTTT
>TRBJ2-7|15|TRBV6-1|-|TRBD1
CASSEVGTGGYEQYF
TGTGCCAGCAGTGAAGTAGGGACAGGGGGCTACGAGCAGTACTTC
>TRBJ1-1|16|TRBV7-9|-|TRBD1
CSSTANPRQGKPEAFF
TGTTCCAGCACCGCAAACCCCCGACAGGGGAAGCCTGAAGCTTTCTTT
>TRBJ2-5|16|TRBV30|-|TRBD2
CAILPIAGGPGETQYF
TGTGCCATCTTACCAATAGCGGGAGGGCCGGGGGAGACCCAGTACTTC
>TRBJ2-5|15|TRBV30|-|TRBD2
CAWSVPSGTLETQYF
TGTGCCTGGAGTGTCCCTAGCGGGACCCTGGAGACCCAGTACTTC
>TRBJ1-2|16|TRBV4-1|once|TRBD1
CASSHAGTGKNYGYTF
TGCGCCAGCAGCCATGCTGGGACAGGAAAAAACTATGGCTACACCTTC
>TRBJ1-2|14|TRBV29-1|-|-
CSVDQRGGSYGYTF
TGCAGCGTTGACCAAAGGGGGGGTTCCTATGGCTACACCTTC
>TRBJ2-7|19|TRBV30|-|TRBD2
CAWSFLGTSGRSSSYEQYF
TGTGCCTGGAGTTTCCTCGGGACTAGCGGGAGGTCGAGCTCCTACGAGCAGTACTTC
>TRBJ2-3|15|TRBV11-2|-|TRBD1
CASSPRGSSTDTQYF
TGTGCCAGCAGCCCCAGGGGGTCTTCCACAGATACGCAGTATTTT
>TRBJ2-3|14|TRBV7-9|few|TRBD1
CASSLGQGVDTQYF
TGTGCCAGCAGCTTGGGACAGGGGGTTGATACGCAGTATTTT
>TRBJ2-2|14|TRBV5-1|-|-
CASSKGEQSGELFF
TGCGCCAGCAGCAAGGGGGAGCAATCCGGGGAGCTGTTTTTT
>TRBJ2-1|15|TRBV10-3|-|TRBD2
CAISVSLAGANEQFF
TGTGCCATCAGTGTTTCGCTAGCGGGAGCAAATGAGCAGTTCTTC
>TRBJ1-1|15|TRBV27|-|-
CASSLKGGANTEAFF
TGTGCCAGCAGTTTAAAAGGGGGGGCGAACACTGAAGCTTTCTTT
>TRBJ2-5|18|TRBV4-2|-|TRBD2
CASSQEALFRGEGETQYF
TGTGCCAGCAGCCAAGAAGCCCTATTCCGAGGGGAGGGGGAGACCCAGTACTTC
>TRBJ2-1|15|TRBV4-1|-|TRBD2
CASSRGGTPLNEQFF
TGCGCCAGCAGCCGGGGGGGGACCCCTCTCAATGAGCAGTTCTTC
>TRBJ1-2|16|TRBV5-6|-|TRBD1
CASSYEPTTGNYGYTF
TGTGCCAGCAGCTACGAACCTACGACAGGGAACTATGGCTACACCTTC
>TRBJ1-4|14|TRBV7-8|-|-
CASSSHSGNEKLFF
TGTGCCAGCAGCTCTCATTCGGGAAATGAAAAACTGTTTTTT
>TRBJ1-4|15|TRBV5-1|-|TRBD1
CASSLATGRNEKLFF
TGCGCCAGCAGCTTGGCGACAGGGCGTAATGAAAAACTGTTTTTT
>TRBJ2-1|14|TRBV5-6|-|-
CASSLAAQYNEQFF
TGTGCCAGCAGCTTGGCAGCGCAATACAATGAGCAGTTCTTC
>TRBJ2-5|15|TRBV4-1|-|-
CASSDGPTPAEGQYF
TGCGCCAGCAGTGACGGCCCGACCCCGGCGGAGGGCCAGTACTTC
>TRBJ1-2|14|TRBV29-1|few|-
CSAEGREPLYGYTF
TGCAGCGCCGAGGGGCGGGAGCCACTCTATGGCTACACCTTC
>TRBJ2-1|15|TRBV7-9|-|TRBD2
CASSPIAGSYNEQFF
TGTGCCAGCAGCCCGATAGCGGGAAGCTACAATGAGCAGTTCTTC